The clone carrying this T cell receptor beta chain came up a few times. The target antigen is unknown. Total RNA, at least 6 micrograms per sample, was extracted from PBMCs. The second PCR ran roughly 7 to 12 cycles with a sample-barcoded 5' primer and J-beta primers. CDR3-containing paired-end reads numbered at least 2.5 million in each sample. TCRdb processed the 5' RACE reads anew with MiXCR; each CDR3 protein has one entry. Found here are 650,000 to 1,000,000 distinct CDR3 sequences, roughly 40% of them singletons; the top ten hold 13%. The sample is drawn from a study of blood T cells in healthy people across ages. Findings of the study overall: PBMCs that were unsorted prevented a conclusive naive versus antigen-experienced comparison. Measured against age, TCR beta diversity per million T cells decreased in a roughly linear manner.

The V gene end was trimmed by 6 bases and the J gene end by 4 bases; junction bases not matched to a gene: 6. The germline V gene has CDR1 SQVTM and CDR2 ANQGSEA. The CDR3 has 13 amino acids. The receptor's source is a young man in good health. What was sequenced was blood. The chain uses TRBV29-1 and TRBJ1-1; 9 positions match TRBD1. Here the CDR3 DNA reads TGCAGCGTAGCTACAGGGGGCGGCACTGAAGCTTTCTTT. Translation: CSVATGGGTEAFF.